This is a list of T cell receptor beta chains from one sample in a study of T cells in Graves' hyperthyroidism and ophthalmopathy. TCRdb reprocessed the multiplex PCR reads via MiXCR and lists one record per CDR3 protein. The sample carries around 580,000 distinct CDR3 sequences, over 15% recorded once. The sequencing input was blood. The receptors were sampled from a woman between 18 and 29 years old with Graves' hyperthyroidism. The CDR3 runs from the conserved cysteine through the conserved F or W. D genes are given only for firm matches. Clone size is not always given. Where it is, it says once, few, many or a class for expanded clones.

d_gene	len	j_gene	v_gene	abundance	CDR3nt	CDR3aa
.	15	TRBJ2-7	TRBV4-3	.	TGCGCCAGCAGCCTCCTTACAGGGTCCACCTACGAGCAGTACTTC	CASSLLTGSTYEQYF
TRBD2	14	TRBJ2-7	TRBV7-9	few	TGTGCCAGCAGGGAAGGGGAGGGAACCTACGAGCAGTACTTC	CASREGEGTYEQYF
TRBD1	14	TRBJ2-5	TRBV12-3/TRBV12-4	many	TGTGCCAGCAGTTGGACAGGGGGCAGGGAGACCCAGTACTTC	CASSWTGGRETQYF
.	15	TRBJ2-5	TRBV2	medium-sized	TGTGCCAGCAGTGAAAATTGGCTAGCGCAAGAGACCCAGTACTTC	CASSENWLAQETQYF
.	14	TRBJ2-1	TRBV12-3/TRBV12-4	many	TGTGCCAGCAGTTTAATTCGCCTAGCCAATGAGCAGTTCTTC	CASSLIRLANEQFF
TRBD1	14	TRBJ2-3	TRBV20-1	many	TGCAGTGCGAGACCGGGACAGGAACTCACTACGCAGTATTTT	CSARPGQELTTQYF
.	14	TRBJ2-1	TRBV20-1	.	TGCAGTGGTCAGGGACCAAGCTCCTACAATGAGCAGTTCTTC	CSGQGPSSYNEQFF
.	15	TRBJ1-4	TRBV18	many	TGTGCCAGCTCACCATTATACAGGGAGAATGAAAAACTGTTTTTT	CASSPLYRENEKLFF
.	17	TRBJ2-6	TRBV24-1	.	TGTGCCACCAGTGCACGGGCGAAGGGCCCTGGGGCCAACGTCCTGACTTTC	CATSARAKGPGANVLTF
TRBD1	14	TRBJ2-1	TRBV2	.	TGTGCCAGCAGCTTTACAGGGGAAAACAATGAGCAGTTCTTC	CASSFTGENNEQFF
TRBD2	16	TRBJ2-7	TRBV20-1	.	TGCAGTGCTAGAGATTACCAGCGGGGACTCTCCTACGAGCAGTACTTC	CSARDYQRGLSYEQYF
.	14	TRBJ2-1	TRBV11-2	many	TGTGCCAGCAGCTTAGTCTCTTGGATCAATGAGCAGTTCTTC	CASSLVSWINEQFF
.	12	TRBJ1-1	TRBV2	few	TGTGCCAGCAGTGAAGATTTTCCTGAAGCTTTCTTT	CASSEDFPEAFF
.	14	TRBJ1-1	TRBV20-1	many	TGCAGTGCTAGCCTCTCAGGGAGAAAAGCTGAAGCTTTCTTT	CSASLSGRKAEAFF
TRBD1	17	TRBJ1-3	TRBV7-2	few	TGTGCCAGCAGCTTAGAAAGGGGCAGGGGGTCTGGAAACACCATATATTTT	CASSLERGRGSGNTIYF
.	19	TRBJ2-3	TRBV5-1	many	TGCGCCAGCAGCCAGGACAGTTTGGGCTCCCTAAGGGGCACAGATACGCAGTATTTT	CASSQDSLGSLRGTDTQYF
TRBD1	14	TRBJ1-2	TRBV6-1	.	TGTGCCAGCAGCGGGGACTCAGGGGGCTATGGCTACACCTTC	CASSGDSGGYGYTF
.	13	TRBJ1-2	TRBV20-1	.	TGCAGTGCTAGAGCGTCGGGCGGCTATGGCTACACCTTC	CSARASGGYGYTF
.	13	TRBJ1-5	TRBV29-1	.	TGCAGCGTTGCTGGCGGAACGGCTCAGCCCCAGCATTTT	CSVAGGTAQPQHF
.	15	TRBJ2-1	TRBV20-1	many	TGCAGTGCGTTAACAGGGATGGTTGACTACAATGAGCAGTTCTTC	CSALTGMVDYNEQFF